The 8 T cell receptor beta chains in this list originate from one sample, sequenced in a study of cytomegalovirus exposure and HLA in healthy donors. The study ran its PCR with 60 Vbeta and 13 Jbeta primers. Measured with immunoSEQ multiplex PCR; TCRdb has only the in-frame clones, and not every one. The sample's table shows about 110,000 clones. Source material: PBMCs. Receptor source: a man between 18 and 29 years old in good health and CMV-seronegative.

CDR3 DNA: TGTGCCAGCAGCTTACGGGGGGCGAATCAGCCCCAGCATTTT. It codes for CASSLRGANQPQHF. The chain couples TRBV13 to TRBJ1-5; D may be TRBD1 (6 bases). The CDR3 contains 14 residues. Germline V gives CDR1 PRHDT, CDR2 FYEKMQ (reference sequence). Between the trimmed V and J ends, which lost 2 bases and 4 bases, there was a span of 9 bases.

This rearrangement joins TRBV9 to TRBJ2-5; maybe TRBD2 (6 bases). V was trimmed by 1 base and J by 1 base, leaving 8 bases between them. The V gene's germline CDR1 is SGDLS and CDR2 YYNGEE. The CDR3 spans 14 residues. In DNA form, the CDR3 reads TGTGCCAGCAGCGTATGGGACTCCCAAGAGACCCAGTACTTC. Protein: CASSVWDSQETQYF.

The J gene is TRBJ1-1, the V gene TRBV5-6; 8 bases agree with TRBD1. Germline-derived CDR1 and CDR2 are SGHDT and YYEEEE. The CDR3 has 16 residues. The ends lost 3 bases at V and 0 bases at J; junction bases unmatched: 7. The DNA for the CDR3 is TGTGCCAGCAGCTCCCTAACGGACAGGGTGAACACTGAAGCTTTCTTT. Amino acid sequence: CASSSLTDRVNTEAFF. Filled out from reference TRBV5-6 and TRBJ1-1, the complete variable domain reads DAGVTQSPTHLIKTRGQQVTLRCSPKSGHDTVSWYQQALGQGPQFIFQYYEEEERQRGNFPDRFSGHQFPNYSSELNVNALLLGDSALYLCASSSLTDRVNTEAFFGQGTRLTVV.

The V call is TRBV13, the J call TRBJ2-5; TRBD2 aligns across 11 bases. From germline, CDR1 is PRHDT and CDR2 FYEKMQ (reference sequence). The CDR3 spans 16 residues. Trimming removed 5 bases from V and 3 bases from J; junction bases left unmatched: 8. The CDR3 bases are TGTGCCAGCAGCAAATCACTAGCGGGAGCGGAAGAGACCCAGTACTTC. Translation: CASSKSLAGAEETQYF.

The V call is TRBV27, the J call TRBJ1-1; a weak D match, TRBD1 (5 bases). The CDR3 is 18 residues long. V lost 6 bases and J 7 bases, leaving 30 bases between the germline ends. From germline, CDR1 is MNHEY and CDR2 SMNVEV (reference sequence). The DNA of the CDR3 is TGTGCCAGCAGCGGAGTTAATGGACCACCAGGCAGGGTGAATGAAGCTTTCTTT. Amino acids: CASSGVNGPPGRVNEAFF.

The genes are TRBV4-1 and TRBJ2-7; tentative D call: TRBD2 (6 bases). Germline V gives CDR1 MGHRA, CDR2 YSYEKL. CDR3 length equals 14 residues. Trimming removed 2 bases from V and 3 bases from J, with 11 bases in between. The CDR3 sequence is CASSQSSGGYEQYF. The CDR3 nucleotides read TGCGCCAGCAGCCAAAGTAGCGGTGGCTACGAGCAGTACTTC.

V usage is TRBV5-6 and J usage is TRBJ1-4; 8 nucleotides align to TRBD1. The CDR3 contains 16 residues. The V gene end was trimmed by 4 bases and the J gene end by 7 bases; junction bases not matched to a gene: 12. Germline lookup yields CDR1 SGHDT and CDR2 YYEEEE. CDR3 in amino acids: CASSTAVQGGSEKLFF. The CDR3 DNA reads TGTGCCAGCAGCACCGCCGTACAGGGGGGTAGTGAAAAACTGTTTTTT.

V gene TRBV6-1 combines with J gene TRBJ2-7; TRBD1 matches 7 bases. J lost 4 bases, V lost 6 bases, and 12 bases had no gene match. The CDR3 is 15 amino acids. Germline V lookup: CDR1 MNHNS, CDR2 SASEGT. In DNA form, the CDR3 reads TGTGCCAGCAGGAGAGACAGGGTTGTCTTTTACGAGCAGTACTTC. This sequence encodes CASRRDRVVFYEQYF.